Described below is a single T cell receptor (beta chain) sequence and its context. The sample comes from a study of blood T cell repertoires in COVID-19. Study-level background: From the United States, Italy and Spain came samples of acute and convalescent COVID-19. Sources were T cells, B-cell-depleted T cells, or PBMCs; the material itself was cDNA or gDNA.

Per the original data handling: Reference gene primer amplification gave nucleated cell count estimates. TCRdb's copy holds only in-frame clones and misses some; the assay was immunoSEQ multiplex PCR. V, J and clone size are those of that table, while D and trimming were read from the DNA. The sample lists 380,000 or so clones, roughly 90% occurring once. The CDR3 loop spans 13 amino acids. From germline, CDR1 is MNHEY and CDR2 SMNVEV (reference sequence). The V end lost 3 bases, the J end lost 1 base, and 7 bases lay between the germline ends. Sequencing used peripheral blood. The clonotype comes from a man aged 35-49 years with acute or convalescent COVID-19. The V gene is TRBV27, the J gene TRBJ2-7; possible D gene TRBD1, 6 bases. This CDR3 reads CASSLGASYEQYF. CDR3 DNA: TGTGCCAGCAGTTTGGGGGCGTCCTACGAGCAGTACTTC.